A selection of T cell receptor beta chains follows, all from one sample in a study of shared clonotypes between healthy human individuals. The table came from immunoSEQ multiplex PCR; TCRdb's copy has only in-frame clones and leaves some out. The sample includes about 2.4 million clones, approximately 93% of them seen just once. The specimen sequenced was naive CD4+ T cells from PBMCs. The receptors originated from a man younger than 30 in good health. Some clones in this sample may be carry-over from other donors' samples. The conserved cysteine and the conserved F or W are not part of the CDR3 here. Each record gives: V gene, J gene, CDR3 protein.

TRBV27	TRBJ1-2	ASSSHPRRAYGYT
TRBV2	TRBJ1-2	ASSGTDRTDYGYT
TRBV10-3	TRBJ2-7	AISRTGGYEQY
TRBV19	TRBJ1-5	ASSGTGRSQPQH
TRBV6-5	TRBJ2-7	ASSYSVRYEQY
TRBV29-1	TRBJ1-4	SVLQGENEKLF
TRBV28	TRBJ1-5	ASRKQQGINQPQH
TRBV19	TRBJ1-2	ASSIGGHNYGYT
TRBV4-3	TRBJ1-1	ASSQAGNTEAF
TRBV4-1	TRBJ1-3	ASSPPAGSSGNTIY
TRBV25-1	TRBJ2-1	ASSETSGSRTEQF
TRBV7-9	TRBJ2-1	ASSFRGLEQF
TRBV7-9	TRBJ2-1	ASSHIAGPNNEQF
TRBV5-1	TRBJ2-3	ASSSQGSGSTDTQY
TRBV21-1	TRBJ2-1	ASSKGETGASYNEQF
TRBV9	TRBJ2-7	ASSVGVVGAPPYEQY
TRBV29-1	TRBJ2-5	SVPGLAAETQY
TRBV30	TRBJ1-3	AGGLGNGNTIY
TRBV18	TRBJ1-4	ASSPRTLVDEKLF
TRBV18	TRBJ2-7	ASSPAQGNEQY
TRBV5-6	TRBJ2-1	ASSLLAGPTSGEQF